This passage covers 32 T cell receptor beta chains from one sample sequenced in a study of T cell changes during pregnancy in multiple sclerosis. The method was immunoSEQ multiplex PCR; TCRdb's version includes in-frame clones alone and lacks a portion of them. This table holds around 45,000 clones, roughly 90% found once. Sequenced here: CD4+ T cells from peripheral blood mononuclear cells, sampled before pregnancy. The receptors come from a female donor with multiple sclerosis, enrolled in a pregnancy study.

The rearrangement uses TRBV5-1 and TRBJ1-4, with D possibly matching TRBD1 (5 bases). Trimming pared 0 bases from V and 2 bases from J, leaving 8 bases between. Germline V gives CDR1 SGHRS, CDR2 YFSETQ. The CDR3 contains 15 residues. CDR3 protein: CASSLGQTTNEKLFF. DNA of the CDR3: TGCGCCAGCAGCTTGGGACAGACTACTAATGAAAAACTGTTTTTT. Using reference TRBV5-1 and TRBJ1-4 for the parts outside the CDR3, the full variable domain is KAGVTQTPRYLIKTRGQQVTLSCSPISGHRSVSWYQQTPGQGLQFLFEYFSETQRNKGNFPGRFSGRQFSNSRSEMNVSTLELGDSALYLCASSLGQTTNEKLFFGSGTQLSVL.

The chain combines TRBV7-6 with TRBJ1-3; D is perhaps TRBD1 (5 bases). Germline assignment: CDR1 SGHVS and CDR2 FNYEAQ. The ends were cut back, 5 bases at V and 0 bases at J, with 17 bases in the middle. The CDR3 is 17 amino acids. The CDR3 coding sequence is TGTGCCAGCAGCCACCGGCAGGGCCGCAGCTCTGGAAACACCATATATTTT. This sequence encodes CASSHRQGRSSGNTIYF. The full variable domain, completed using reference TRBV7-6 and TRBJ1-3, is GAGVSQSPRYKVTKRGQDVALRCDPISGHVSLYWYRQALGQGPEFLTYFNYEAQQDKSGLPNDRFSAERPEGSISTLTIQRTEQRDSAMYRCASSHRQGRSSGNTIYFGEGSWLTVV.

The chain couples TRBV5-1 to TRBJ2-3; weak D call: TRBD2 (7 bases). Per germline, CDR1 SGHRS and CDR2 YFSETQ. The length of the CDR3 is 16 residues. The germline V and J ends were trimmed by 5 bases and 2 bases, with 18 bases remaining between them. The CDR3 DNA is TGCGCCAGCAGGTATATAGGGGGGACTATCACAGATACGCAGTATTTT. It encodes CASRYIGGTITDTQYF.

This chain uses TRBV2 with TRBJ1-1, with D maybe TRBD1 (5 bases). The V end was cut by 6 bases, the J end by 1 base, with 18 bases between. The length of the CDR3 is 16 residues. Germline CDR1 and CDR2: SNHLY and FYNNEI. The CDR3 region is CASRGRTSGRNTEAFF. The DNA of the CDR3 is TGTGCCAGCAGGGGGCGGACAAGTGGTCGGAACACTGAAGCTTTCTTT.

V is TRBV21-1 and J is TRBJ1-4; the table's D call TRBD1 went unverified against the DNA. TRBV21-1 represents a pseudogene. This CDR3 spans 16 amino acids. The CDR3 DNA reads as TGTGCCAGCAGCAAAAAGGGGGACAGGGGTAATGAAAAACTGTTTTTT. Residues: CASSKKGDRGNEKLFF.

The chain links TRBV2 to TRBJ2-6, with no clear D. V shed 3 bases and J shed 4 bases, with 13 bases lying between them. The germline gives CDR1 SNHLY, CDR2 FYNNEI. The CDR3 totals 16 residues. This CDR3 reads CASSEESLRGANVLTF. The DNA of the CDR3 is TGTGCCAGCAGTGAGGAGTCCTTGAGAGGGGCCAACGTCCTGACTTTC. The full variable domain, in which reference TRBV2 and TRBJ2-6 provide the parts outside the CDR3, is EPEVTQTPSHQVTQMGQEVILRCVPISNHLYFYWYRQILGQKVEFLVSFYNNEISEKSEIFDDQFSVERPDGSNFTLKIRSTKLEDSAMYFCASSEESLRGANVLTFGAGSRLTVL.

This clone was observed a handful of times. V gene TRBV28 combines with J gene TRBJ1-1; D ambiguous. The CDR3 length is 14 residues. Germline CDR1 and CDR2: MDHEN and SYDVKM. V was cut by 7 bases and J by 1 base, with 13 bases left in between. The CDR3 protein is CASTLVFRNTEAFF. CDR3 sequence (DNA): TGTGCCAGCACCCTTGTGTTTAGGAACACTGAAGCTTTCTTT.

By share, this clone ranks as medium-sized (0.01 to 0.1%). The chain combines TRBV6-6 with TRBJ2-7; 9 bases match TRBD1. CDR1 is MNHNY and CDR2 is SVGAGI in the germline V gene (reference sequence). The length of the CDR3 is 16 residues. The J segment lost 4 bases and the V segment lost 6 bases, leaving 13 bases of the junction unmatched. This CDR3 reads CASSPRGQGPLYEQYF. CDR3 sequence (DNA): TGTGCCAGCAGCCCCCGAGGACAGGGGCCCTTGTACGAGCAGTACTTC.

The chain combines TRBV6-1 with TRBJ2-3, with unresolved D. Germline V gene data show CDR1 as MNHNS and CDR2 as SASEGT. This CDR3 comprises 16 residues. Trimming stripped 1 base from V and 0 bases from J, with 11 bases between. The CDR3 region is CASSEGSRMSTDTQYF. As DNA, the CDR3 is TGTGCCAGCAGTGAAGGGAGTAGGATGAGCACAGATACGCAGTATTTT.

This chain uses TRBV19 with TRBJ2-5, with 15 bases lining up with TRBD2. V shed 4 bases, J shed 1 base, and the junction held 4 bases outside the gene matches. Germline assignment: CDR1 LNHDA and CDR2 SQIVND (reference sequence). The CDR3 covers 17 residues. CDR3 protein: CASSTGLAGGFQETQYF. In DNA, the CDR3 is TGTGCCAGTAGTACGGGACTAGCGGGAGGATTCCAAGAGACCCAGTACTTC.

V is TRBV5-4 and J is TRBJ2-2; 10 bases are shared with TRBD2. Trimming took 3 bases from V and 2 from J; bases not matched to a gene: 1. This CDR3 contains 15 residues. Germline V gives CDR1 SGHNT, CDR2 YYREEE (reference sequence). The CDR3 DNA reads TGTGCCAGCAGCTCTAGCGGGAGAAACACCGGGGAGCTGTTTTTT. It specifies CASSSSGRNTGELFF. The full variable domain, its missing parts supplied by reference TRBV5-4 and TRBJ2-2, is ETGVTQSPTHLIKTRGQQVTLRCSSQSGHNTVSWYQQALGQGPQFIFQYYREEENGRGNFPPRFSGLQFPNYSSELNVNALELDDSALYLCASSSSGRNTGELFFGEGSRLTVL.

This sequence joins TRBV6-1 and TRBJ2-7; 8 bases are a match to TRBD1. CDR1 MNHNS and CDR2 SASEGT come from the germline V gene. J was trimmed by 3 bases and V by 2 bases; bases with no gene match: 6. The CDR3 covers 15 residues. Here the CDR3 reads CASSEMWTGFYEQYF. The CDR3 DNA follows: TGTGCCAGCAGTGAAATGTGGACAGGGTTCTACGAGCAGTACTTC.

The rearrangement links TRBV7-2 to TRBJ2-1; weak D call: TRBD2 (6 bases). In germline, CDR1 is SGHTA, CDR2 FQGNSA. The ends were cut back, 0 bases at V and 4 bases at J, with 10 bases in the middle. The CDR3 covers 15 residues. In nucleotides, the CDR3 is TGTGCCAGCAGCTTAGCGGCGGGACCTTACAATGAGCAGTTCTTC. This sequence encodes CASSLAAGPYNEQFF.

The V and J genes are TRBV15 and TRBJ2-5; D may be TRBD1 (6 bases). The CDR3 has 19 residues. Germline-derived CDR1 and CDR2 are LNHNV and YYDKDF (reference sequence). V lost 1 base, J lost 5 bases, and 26 bases lay in between. This CDR3 is CATSRGPSLPGQLRETQYF. In nucleotides, the CDR3 is TGTGCCACCAGCAGAGGGCCTAGTTTACCTGGACAGTTACGGGAGACCCAGTACTTC.

V and J are TRBV5-1 and TRBJ1-1; D gene unclear. Per the germline V gene, CDR1 is SGHRS and CDR2 is YFSETQ. V gave up 2 bases and J gave up 2 bases, with 13 bases separating them. There are 15 residues in the CDR3. The CDR3 is CASSFNSGANTEAFF. The CDR3 nucleotides read TGCGCCAGCAGCTTTAACAGCGGAGCTAACACTGAAGCTTTCTTT.

The chain's CDR3 is CASSLAYRGTGATDTQYF. For the CDR3, the DNA is TGTGCCAGCAGCTTAGCGTACAGGGGGACAGGGGCCACAGATACGCAGTATTTT. The chain employs TRBV7-8 and TRBJ2-3, with 10 bases matching TRBD1. With 0 bases clipped from V and 2 bases from J, the junction kept 8 bases outside the gene matches. The length of the CDR3 is 18 residues. Germline CDR1 SGHVS, CDR2 FQNEAQ.

The rearrangement uses TRBV9 and TRBJ2-1, with 7 bases fitting TRBD2. The germline V gene encodes CDR1 SGDLS and CDR2 YYNGEE. The CDR3 spans 15 residues. Trimming at V came to 0 bases and at J to 4 bases, leaving 4 bases not matched to a gene. The chain's CDR3 is CASSVDLADYNEQFF. The CDR3 region has the DNA TGTGCCAGCAGCGTAGACCTAGCGGATTACAATGAGCAGTTCTTC.

The genes are TRBV15 and TRBJ1-5; D may be TRBD1 (6 bases). This CDR3 has 14 amino acids. The ends were cut back, 6 bases at V and 4 bases at J, with 13 bases in the middle. The V gene's germline CDR1 is LNHNV and CDR2 YYDKDF (reference sequence). CDR3 in amino acids: CATRPGQLNQPQHF. The CDR3 nucleotides read TGTGCCACCAGACCCGGACAGTTAAATCAGCCCCAGCATTTT. Full variable domain (rest looked up from reference TRBV15 and TRBJ1-5): DAMVIQNPRYQVTQFGKPVTLSCSQTLNHNVMYWYQQKSSQAPKLLFHYYDKDFNNEADTPDNFQSRRPNTSFCFLDIRSPGLGDTAMYLCATRPGQLNQPQHFGDGTRLSIL.

V usage is TRBV7-2 and J usage is TRBJ2-1; D uncertain. CDR3 size: 15 residues. V lost 0 bases and J lost 5, with 11 bases in between. Germline loops: CDR1 SGHTA, CDR2 FQGNSA. The CDR3 here is CASSLAANIHNEQFF. The DNA of the CDR3 is TGTGCCAGCAGCTTAGCCGCTAATATTCACAATGAGCAGTTCTTC.

The chain recombines TRBV11-2 with TRBJ1-1; 11 bases are a match to TRBD1. This CDR3 has 16 amino acids. Looked up from germline, CDR1 is SGHAT and CDR2 is FQNNGV. V lost 2 bases to trimming and J lost 3 bases; unmatched junction nucleotides: 5. The DNA for the CDR3 is TGTGCCAGCAGCTTAAGGACAGGGGGCGGACACACTGAAGCTTTCTTT. Translated: CASSLRTGGGHTEAFF.

The chain uses TRBV7-2 and TRBJ1-5; TRBD1 might be the D (5 bases). Germline-derived CDR1 and CDR2 are SGHTA and FQGNSA. V lost 4 bases and J 6 bases, leaving 10 bases between the germline ends. The length of the CDR3 is 13 residues. CDR3 bases: TGTGCCAGCAGCTGGGGGGGGAGTCAGCCCCAGCATTTT. This sequence encodes CASSWGGSQPQHF.

The chain recombines TRBV7-9 with TRBJ2-4; 7 nucleotides agree with TRBD2. This CDR3 is 17 amino acids long. With 3 bases clipped from V and 0 bases from J, the junction kept 8 bases outside the gene matches. Germline CDR1 is SEHNR and CDR2 is FQNEAQ (reference sequence). CDR3 coding DNA: TGTGCCAGCAGCTTCGAGTTGGCGGGAGAAGCCAAAAACATTCAGTACTTC. It encodes CASSFELAGEAKNIQYF.

The chain links TRBV5-6 to TRBJ1-5; the match to TRBD1 covers 7 bases. The germline V gene encodes CDR1 SGHDT and CDR2 YYEEEE. This CDR3 is built from 17 residues. V shed 0 bases and J 2 bases; nucleotides not matched to a gene: 8. CDR3 in amino acids: CASSLGGGNIGNQPQHF. In nucleotides, the CDR3 is TGTGCCAGCAGCTTGGGAGGGGGCAATATAGGCAATCAGCCCCAGCATTTT. Full variable domain (remainder filled in from reference TRBV5-6 and TRBJ1-5): DAGVTQSPTHLIKTRGQQVTLRCSPKSGHDTVSWYQQALGQGPQFIFQYYEEEERQRGNFPDRFSGHQFPNYSSELNVNALLLGDSALYLCASSLGGGNIGNQPQHFGDGTRLSIL.

The rearrangement links TRBV7-8 to TRBJ2-1; D is uncertain. This CDR3 comprises 15 residues. Germline V gene lookup returns CDR1 SGHVS and CDR2 FQNEAQ. The germline V and J ends were trimmed by 1 base and 0 bases, with 7 bases remaining between them. CDR3 in DNA: TGTGCCAGCAGCTTAGAAAGGAGCTCCTACAATGAGCAGTTCTTC. It codes for CASSLERSSYNEQFF. Complete variable domain (other parts from reference TRBV7-8 and TRBJ2-1): GAGVSQSPRYKVAKRGQDVALRCDPISGHVSLFWYQQALGQGPEFLTYFQNEAQLDKSGLPSDRFFAERPEGSVSTLKIQRTQQEDSAVYLCASSLERSSYNEQFFGPGTRLTVL.

The V and J genes are TRBV11-3 and TRBJ2-2; 7 bases are shared with TRBD1. The CDR3 covers 15 residues. Unmatched junction bases numbered 3, after V lost 5 bases and J lost 0 bases. CDR1 SGHNT and CDR2 YENEEA come from the germline V gene. In DNA form, the CDR3 reads TGTGCCAGCAGCCACAGGGGTCCGAACACCGGGGAGCTGTTTTTT. Protein sequence: CASSHRGPNTGELFF.

This clone was seen once. The chain couples TRBV11-2 to TRBJ2-1; D is unclear. This CDR3 is built from 16 residues. The V end was cut by 0 bases, the J end by 0 bases, with 9 bases between. The germline V gene encodes CDR1 SGHAT and CDR2 FQNNGV. CDR3 sequence reads: CASSLDGQSSYNEQFF. In nucleotides, the CDR3 is TGTGCCAGCAGCTTAGATGGCCAAAGCTCCTACAATGAGCAGTTCTTC.

The chain couples TRBV9 to TRBJ2-1; 10 bases align to TRBD2. Trimming at V came to 0 bases and at J to 7 bases, leaving 10 bases not matched to a gene. There are 17 residues in the CDR3. From germline, CDR1 is SGDLS and CDR2 YYNGEE. The CDR3 loop reads CASSVDWDSGRSNEQFF. The CDR3 DNA sequence: TGTGCCAGCAGCGTAGATTGGGATAGCGGGAGGTCAAATGAGCAGTTCTTC.

This chain uses TRBV7-9 with TRBJ2-1, with 8 nucleotides matching TRBD2. After removal of 0 bases from V and 9 bases from J, the junction contained 7 bases not matched to a gene. The germline CDR1 and CDR2 sequences are SEHNR and FQNEAQ (reference sequence). This CDR3 has 15 amino acids. This CDR3 reads CASSLALRAGGEQFF. The CDR3, as DNA: TGTGCCAGCAGCTTAGCGTTGAGGGCGGGGGGTGAGCAGTTCTTC.

This clone was recorded only once. The chain links TRBV7-2 to TRBJ2-2, with a possible D match to TRBD2 (7 bases). Trimming shortened V by 6 bases and J by 3 bases, and 14 bases separated the two germline ends. CDR1 and CDR2 (germline): SGHTA, FQGNSA. This CDR3 is 15 amino acids long. CDR3 sequence reads: CASRPRGGDTGELFF. As DNA, the CDR3 is TGTGCCAGCAGGCCGAGGGGGGGAGACACCGGGGAGCTGTTTTTT.

The V call is TRBV27, the J call TRBJ2-7; 8 nucleotides align to TRBD1. CDR1 is MNHEY and CDR2 is SMNVEV in the germline V gene (reference sequence). The CDR3 spans 15 residues. Trimming at V came to 6 bases and at J to 4 bases, leaving 11 bases not matched to a gene. The CDR3 loop is CASRETGQGSYEQYF. The CDR3 DNA is TGTGCCAGCAGGGAGACCGGACAGGGTTCGTACGAGCAGTACTTC.

This sequence joins TRBV7-3 and TRBJ1-1; possibly TRBD1 for D (5 bases). The CDR3 extends over 13 amino acids. Trimming left V 2 bases short and J 2 bases short, with 6 bases between. Per the germline V gene, CDR1 is SGHTA and CDR2 is FQGTGA. For the CDR3, the DNA is TGTGCCAGCAGCTTACAGGGTAACACTGAAGCTTTCTTT. Translating gives CASSLQGNTEAFF.

The chain couples TRBV19 to TRBJ1-2, with a tentative D call TRBD1 (6 bases). CDR1 and CDR2 from the germline V gene are LNHDA and SQIVND (reference sequence). The germline V and J ends were trimmed by 7 bases and 4 bases, with 16 bases remaining between them. CDR3 size: 14 residues. The CDR3 sequence: CASNPYRAGYGYTF. CDR3 bases: TGTGCCAGTAACCCTTACAGGGCGGGCTATGGCTACACCTTC.